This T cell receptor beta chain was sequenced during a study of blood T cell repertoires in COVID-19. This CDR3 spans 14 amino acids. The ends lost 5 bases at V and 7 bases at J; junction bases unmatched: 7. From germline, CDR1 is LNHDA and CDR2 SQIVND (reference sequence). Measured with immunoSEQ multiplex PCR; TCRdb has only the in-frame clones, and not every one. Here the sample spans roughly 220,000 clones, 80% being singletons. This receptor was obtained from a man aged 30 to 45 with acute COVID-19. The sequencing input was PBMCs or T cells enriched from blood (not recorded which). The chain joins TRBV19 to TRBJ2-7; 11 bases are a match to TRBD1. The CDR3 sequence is CASSGGTGGEEQYF. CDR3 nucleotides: TGTGCCAGTAGTGGGGGGACAGGGGGTGAAGAGCAGTACTTC.